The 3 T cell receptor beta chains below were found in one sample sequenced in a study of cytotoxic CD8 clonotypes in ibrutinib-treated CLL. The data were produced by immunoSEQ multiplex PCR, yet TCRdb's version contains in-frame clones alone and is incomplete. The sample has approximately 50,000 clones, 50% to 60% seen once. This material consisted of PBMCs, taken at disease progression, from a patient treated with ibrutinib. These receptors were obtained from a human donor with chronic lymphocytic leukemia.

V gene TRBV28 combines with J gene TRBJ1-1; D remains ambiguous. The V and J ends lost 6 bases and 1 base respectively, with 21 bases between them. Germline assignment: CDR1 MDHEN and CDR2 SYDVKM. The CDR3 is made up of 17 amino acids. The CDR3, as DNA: TGTGCCAGCAGGCGCAGTTACTTGGGGAATGGGAACACTGAAGCTTTCTTT. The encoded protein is CASRRSYLGNGNTEAFF.

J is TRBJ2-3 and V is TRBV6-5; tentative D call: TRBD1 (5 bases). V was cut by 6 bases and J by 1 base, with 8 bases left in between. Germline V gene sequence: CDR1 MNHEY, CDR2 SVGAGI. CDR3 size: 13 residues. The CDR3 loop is CASRDRGTDTQYF. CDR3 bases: TGTGCCAGCAGAGACAGAGGCACAGATACGCAGTATTTT.

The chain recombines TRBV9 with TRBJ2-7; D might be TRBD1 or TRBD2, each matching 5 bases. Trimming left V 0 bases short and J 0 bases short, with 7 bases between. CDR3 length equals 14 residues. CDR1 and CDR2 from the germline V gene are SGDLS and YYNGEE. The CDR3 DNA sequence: TGTGCCAGCAGCGTAGGAGGGGACTCCTACGAGCAGTACTTC. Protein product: CASSVGGDSYEQYF.